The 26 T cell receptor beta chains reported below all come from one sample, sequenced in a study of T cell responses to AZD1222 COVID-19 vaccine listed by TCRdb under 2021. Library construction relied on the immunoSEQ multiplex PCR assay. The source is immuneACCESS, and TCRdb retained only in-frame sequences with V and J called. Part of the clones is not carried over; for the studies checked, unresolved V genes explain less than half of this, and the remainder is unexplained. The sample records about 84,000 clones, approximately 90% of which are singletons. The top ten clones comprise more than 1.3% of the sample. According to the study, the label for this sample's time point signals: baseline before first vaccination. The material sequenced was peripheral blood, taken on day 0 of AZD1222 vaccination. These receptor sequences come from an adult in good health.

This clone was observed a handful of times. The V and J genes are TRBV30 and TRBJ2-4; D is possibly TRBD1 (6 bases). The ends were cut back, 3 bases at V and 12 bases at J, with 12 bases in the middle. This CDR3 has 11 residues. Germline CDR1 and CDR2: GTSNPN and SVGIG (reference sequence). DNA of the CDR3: TGTGCCTGGAGACAGGGTGGGGCTCAGTACTTC. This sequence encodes CAWRQGGAQYF.

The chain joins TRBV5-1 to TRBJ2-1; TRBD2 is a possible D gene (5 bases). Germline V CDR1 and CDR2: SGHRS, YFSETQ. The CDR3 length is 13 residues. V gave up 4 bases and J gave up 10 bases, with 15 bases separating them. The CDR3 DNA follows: TGCGCCAGCAGCGTAGGGAGAATAGCAGAGCAGTTCTTC. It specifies CASSVGRIAEQFF.

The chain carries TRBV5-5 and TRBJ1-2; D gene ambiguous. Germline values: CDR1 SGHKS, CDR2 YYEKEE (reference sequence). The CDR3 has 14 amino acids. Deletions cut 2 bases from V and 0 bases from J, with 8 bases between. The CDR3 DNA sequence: TGTGCCAGCAGCTTCGGATTAACTAACTATGGCTACACCTTC. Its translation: CASSFGLTNYGYTF.

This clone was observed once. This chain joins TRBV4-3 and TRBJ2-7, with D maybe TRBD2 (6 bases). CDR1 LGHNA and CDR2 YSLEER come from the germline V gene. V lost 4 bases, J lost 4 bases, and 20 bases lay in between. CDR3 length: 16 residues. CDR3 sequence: CASSRSGGFSEYEQYF. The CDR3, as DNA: TGCGCCAGCAGCCGAAGTGGGGGGTTTAGCGAGTACGAGCAGTACTTC.

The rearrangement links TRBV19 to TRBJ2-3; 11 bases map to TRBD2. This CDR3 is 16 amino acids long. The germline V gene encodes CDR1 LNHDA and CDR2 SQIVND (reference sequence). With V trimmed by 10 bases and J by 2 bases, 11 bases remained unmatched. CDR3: CATLPGTSGLTDTQYF. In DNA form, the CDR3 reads TGTGCCACCTTACCTGGGACTAGCGGACTCACAGATACGCAGTATTTT. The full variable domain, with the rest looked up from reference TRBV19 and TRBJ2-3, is DGGITQSPKYLFRKEGQNVTLSCEQNLNHDAMYWYRQDPGQGLRLIYYSQIVNDFQKGDIAEGYSVSREKKESFPLTVTSAQKNPTAFYLCATLPGTSGLTDTQYFGPGTRLTVL.

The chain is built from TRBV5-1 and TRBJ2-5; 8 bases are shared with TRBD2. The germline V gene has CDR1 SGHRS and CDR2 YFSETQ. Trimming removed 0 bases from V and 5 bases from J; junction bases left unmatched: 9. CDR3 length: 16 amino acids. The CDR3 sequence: CASSLGPSAGVETQYF. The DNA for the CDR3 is TGCGCCAGCAGCTTGGGACCCTCAGCGGGAGTGGAGACCCAGTACTTC.

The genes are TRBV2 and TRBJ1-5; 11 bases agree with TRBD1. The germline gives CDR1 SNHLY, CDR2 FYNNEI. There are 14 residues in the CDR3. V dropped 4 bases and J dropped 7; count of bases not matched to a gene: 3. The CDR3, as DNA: TGTGCCAGCAGTGTTGGGACAGGGGGACAGCCCCAGCATTTT. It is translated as CASSVGTGGQPQHF. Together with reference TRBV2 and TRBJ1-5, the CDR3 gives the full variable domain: EPEVTQTPSHQVTQMGQEVILRCVPISNHLYFYWYRQILGQKVEFLVSFYNNEISEKSEIFDDQFSVERPDGSNFTLKIRSTKLEDSAMYFCASSVGTGGQPQHFGDGTRLSIL.

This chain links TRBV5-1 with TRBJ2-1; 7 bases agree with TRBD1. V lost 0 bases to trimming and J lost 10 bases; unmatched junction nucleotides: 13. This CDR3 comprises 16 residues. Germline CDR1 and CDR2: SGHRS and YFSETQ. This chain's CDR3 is CASSLATGQAVREQFF. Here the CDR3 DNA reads TGCGCCAGCAGCTTGGCGACAGGGCAAGCGGTCAGGGAGCAGTTCTTC.

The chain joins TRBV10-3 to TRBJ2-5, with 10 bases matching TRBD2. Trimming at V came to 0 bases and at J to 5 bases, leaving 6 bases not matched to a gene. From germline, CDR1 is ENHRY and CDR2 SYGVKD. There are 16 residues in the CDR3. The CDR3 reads CAISESSGRAGETQYF. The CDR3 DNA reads TGTGCCATCAGTGAGTCGAGCGGGAGGGCGGGCGAGACCCAGTACTTC.

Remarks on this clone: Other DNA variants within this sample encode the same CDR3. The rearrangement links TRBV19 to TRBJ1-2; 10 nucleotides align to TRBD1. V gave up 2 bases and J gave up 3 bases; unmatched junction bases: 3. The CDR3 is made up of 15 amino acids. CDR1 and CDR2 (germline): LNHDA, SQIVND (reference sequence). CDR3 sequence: CASSIMTGGYYGYTF. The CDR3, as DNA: TGTGCCAGTAGTATAATGACAGGGGGCTACTATGGCTACACCTTC.

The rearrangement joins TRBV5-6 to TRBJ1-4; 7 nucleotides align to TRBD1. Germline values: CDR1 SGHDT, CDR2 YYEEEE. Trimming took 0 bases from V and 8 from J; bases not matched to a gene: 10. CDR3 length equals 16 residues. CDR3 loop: CASSLGQGGAQEKLFF. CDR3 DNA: TGTGCCAGCAGCTTGGGACAGGGAGGGGCCCAAGAAAAACTGTTTTTT. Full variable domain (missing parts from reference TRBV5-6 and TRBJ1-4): DAGVTQSPTHLIKTRGQQVTLRCSPKSGHDTVSWYQQALGQGPQFIFQYYEEEERQRGNFPDRFSGHQFPNYSSELNVNALLLGDSALYLCASSLGQGGAQEKLFFGSGTQLSVL.

As DNA, the CDR3 is TGTGCCAGCAGTTTGGGGACGGATAGCAATCAGCCCCAGCATTTT. Amino acid sequence: CASSLGTDSNQPQHF. The chain carries TRBV27 and TRBJ1-5; D perhaps matches TRBD1 (5 bases). This CDR3 region has 15 residues. CDR1 is MNHEY, CDR2 SMNVEV, per germline (reference sequence). V was cut by 3 bases and J by 0 bases, with 9 bases left in between.

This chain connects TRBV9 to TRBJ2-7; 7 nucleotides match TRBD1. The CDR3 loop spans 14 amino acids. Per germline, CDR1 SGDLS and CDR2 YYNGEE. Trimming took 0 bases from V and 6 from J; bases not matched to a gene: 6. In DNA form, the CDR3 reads TGTGCCAGCAGCGTAGGGGGGACAGCCGCCGAGCAGTACTTC. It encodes CASSVGGTAAEQYF.

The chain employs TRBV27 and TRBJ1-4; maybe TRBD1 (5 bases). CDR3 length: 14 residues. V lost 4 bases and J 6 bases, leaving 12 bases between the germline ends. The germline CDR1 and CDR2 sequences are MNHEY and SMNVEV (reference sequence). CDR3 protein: CASSSLTGDEKLFF. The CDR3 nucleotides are TGTGCCAGCAGTTCCCTCACGGGGGATGAAAAACTGTTTTTT.

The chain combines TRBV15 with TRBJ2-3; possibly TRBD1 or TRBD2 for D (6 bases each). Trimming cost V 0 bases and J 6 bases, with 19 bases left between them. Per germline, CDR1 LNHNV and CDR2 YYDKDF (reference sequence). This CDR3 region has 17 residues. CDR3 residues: CATSRDQGTRQVDTQYF. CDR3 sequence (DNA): TGTGCCACCAGCAGAGATCAGGGGACTCGTCAGGTGGATACGCAGTATTTT.

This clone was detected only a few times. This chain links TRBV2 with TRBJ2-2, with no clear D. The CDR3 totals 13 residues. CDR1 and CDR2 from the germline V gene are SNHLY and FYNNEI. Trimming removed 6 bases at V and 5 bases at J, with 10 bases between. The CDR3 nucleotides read TGTGCCAGCAGGGGAAAAGGAACCGGGGAGCTGTTTTTT. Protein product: CASRGKGTGELFF.

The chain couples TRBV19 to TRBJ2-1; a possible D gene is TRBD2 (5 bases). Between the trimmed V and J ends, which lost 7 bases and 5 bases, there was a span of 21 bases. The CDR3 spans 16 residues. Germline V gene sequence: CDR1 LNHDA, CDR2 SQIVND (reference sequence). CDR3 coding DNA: TGTGCCAGTAAGAGGCGAGTGGGTCGGGGTGACAATGAGCAGTTCTTC. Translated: CASKRRVGRGDNEQFF.

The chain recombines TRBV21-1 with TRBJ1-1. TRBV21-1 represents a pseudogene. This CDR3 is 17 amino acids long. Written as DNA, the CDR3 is TGTGCCAGCAGCAAAGAGGGCGCCTGGAGGGATAACACTGAAGCTTTCTTT. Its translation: CASSKEGAWRDNTEAFF.

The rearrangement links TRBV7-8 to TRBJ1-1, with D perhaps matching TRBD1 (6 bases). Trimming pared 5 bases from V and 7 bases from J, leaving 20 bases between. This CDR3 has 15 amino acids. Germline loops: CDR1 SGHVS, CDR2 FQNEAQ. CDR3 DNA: TGTGCCAGCAGCGACCAGGGGACCGGACGGCGTGAAGCTTTCTTT. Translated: CASSDQGTGRREAFF. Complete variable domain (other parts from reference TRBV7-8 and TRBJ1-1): GAGVSQSPRYKVAKRGQDVALRCDPISGHVSLFWYQQALGQGPEFLTYFQNEAQLDKSGLPSDRFFAERPEGSVSTLKIQRTQQEDSAVYLCASSDQGTGRREAFFGQGTRLTVV.

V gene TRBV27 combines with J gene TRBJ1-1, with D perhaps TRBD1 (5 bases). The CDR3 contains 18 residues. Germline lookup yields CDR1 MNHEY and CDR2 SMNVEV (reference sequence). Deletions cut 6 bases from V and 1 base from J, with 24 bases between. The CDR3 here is CASSISPTIIGGNTEAFF. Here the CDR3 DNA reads TGTGCCAGCAGCATTTCCCCCACTATTATTGGGGGGAACACTGAAGCTTTCTTT.

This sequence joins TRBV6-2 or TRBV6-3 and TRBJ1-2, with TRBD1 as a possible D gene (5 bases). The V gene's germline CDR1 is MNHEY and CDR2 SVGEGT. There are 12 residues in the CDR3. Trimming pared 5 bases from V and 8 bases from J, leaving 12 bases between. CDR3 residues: CASSAPGFGYTF. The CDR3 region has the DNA TGTGCCAGCAGTGCCCCAGGGTTCGGCTACACCTTC.

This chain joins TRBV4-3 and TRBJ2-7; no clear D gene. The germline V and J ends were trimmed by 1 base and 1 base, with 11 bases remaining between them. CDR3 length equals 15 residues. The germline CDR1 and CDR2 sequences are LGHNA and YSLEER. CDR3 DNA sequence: TGCGCCAGCAGCCAAGCTAGGTACACGTCCTACGAGCAGTACTTC. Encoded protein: CASSQARYTSYEQYF.

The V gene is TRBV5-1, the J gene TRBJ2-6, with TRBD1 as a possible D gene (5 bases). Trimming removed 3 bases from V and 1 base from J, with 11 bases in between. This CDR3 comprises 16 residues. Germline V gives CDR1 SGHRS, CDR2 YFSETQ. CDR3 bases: TGCGCCAGCAGCTCGGACACGACATCTGGGGCCAACGTCCTGACTTTC. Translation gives CASSSDTTSGANVLTF.

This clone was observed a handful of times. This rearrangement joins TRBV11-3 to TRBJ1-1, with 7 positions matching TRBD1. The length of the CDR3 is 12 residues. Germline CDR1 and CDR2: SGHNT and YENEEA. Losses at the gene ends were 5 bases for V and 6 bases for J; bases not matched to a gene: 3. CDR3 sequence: CASSPGTAEAFF. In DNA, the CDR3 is TGTGCCAGCAGCCCCGGGACAGCTGAAGCTTTCTTT.

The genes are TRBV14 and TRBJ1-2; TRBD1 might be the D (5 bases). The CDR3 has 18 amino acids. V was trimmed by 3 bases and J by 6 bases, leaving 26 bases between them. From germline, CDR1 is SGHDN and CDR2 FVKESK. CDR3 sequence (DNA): TGTGCCAGCAGCCATCACCCGGGTAGTGTTGGGACCAGGGATGGCTACACCTTC. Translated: CASSHHPGSVGTRDGYTF.

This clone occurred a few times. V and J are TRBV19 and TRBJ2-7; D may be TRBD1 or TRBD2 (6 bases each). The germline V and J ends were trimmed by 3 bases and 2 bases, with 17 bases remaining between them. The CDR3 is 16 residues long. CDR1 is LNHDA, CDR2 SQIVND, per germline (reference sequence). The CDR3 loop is CASSIGFGRQAYEQYF. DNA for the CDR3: TGTGCCAGTAGTATCGGCTTCGGGAGACAGGCCTACGAGCAGTACTTC.